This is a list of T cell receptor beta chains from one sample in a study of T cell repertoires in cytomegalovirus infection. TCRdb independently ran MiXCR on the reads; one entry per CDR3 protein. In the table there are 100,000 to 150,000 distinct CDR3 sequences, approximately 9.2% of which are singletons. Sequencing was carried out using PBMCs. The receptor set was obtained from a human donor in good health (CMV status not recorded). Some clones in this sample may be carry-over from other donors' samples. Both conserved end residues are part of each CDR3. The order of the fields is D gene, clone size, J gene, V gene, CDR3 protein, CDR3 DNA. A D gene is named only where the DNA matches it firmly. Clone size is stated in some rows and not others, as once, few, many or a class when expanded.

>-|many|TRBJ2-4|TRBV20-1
CSAPPVGTAVNIQYF
TGCAGTGCTCCCCCTGTAGGGACGGCTGTAAACATTCAGTACTTC
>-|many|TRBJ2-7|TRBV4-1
CASSQPGQPYEQYF
TGCGCCAGCAGCCAACCGGGGCAGCCCTACGAGCAGTACTTC
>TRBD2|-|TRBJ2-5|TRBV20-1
CSARKRGGRETQYF
TGCAGTGCTAGAAAGCGGGGGGGGCGAGAGACCCAGTACTTC
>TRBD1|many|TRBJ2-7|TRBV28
CASRKGARHEQYF
TGTGCCAGCAGAAAGGGGGCGCGCCACGAGCAGTACTTC
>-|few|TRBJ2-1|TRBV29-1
CSGAYNEQFF
TGCAGCGGGGCCTACAATGAGCAGTTCTTC
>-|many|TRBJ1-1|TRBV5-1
CASSPPSGPNTEAFF
TGCGCCAGCAGCCCCCCTTCGGGGCCGAACACTGAAGCTTTCTTT
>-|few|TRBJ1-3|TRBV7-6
CASSLARTDSGNTIYF
TGTGCCAGCAGCTTAGCGCGGACTGACTCTGGAAACACCATATATTTT
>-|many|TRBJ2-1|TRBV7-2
CASSLFSAFNEQFF
TGTGCCAGCAGCTTGTTTAGCGCGTTCAATGAGCAGTTCTTC
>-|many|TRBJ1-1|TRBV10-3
CAISESPTTEAFF
TGTGCCATCAGTGAGTCCCCTACCACTGAAGCTTTCTTT
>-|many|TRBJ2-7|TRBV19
CASSVQDSSSYEQYF
TGTGCCAGTAGTGTTCAGGACAGCAGCTCCTACGAGCAGTACTTC
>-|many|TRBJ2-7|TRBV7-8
CASSLLPGLSYEQYF
TGTGCCAGCAGCTTGTTACCGGGTCTTTCCTACGAGCAGTACTTC
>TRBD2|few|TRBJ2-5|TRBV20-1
CSARGALAGFQETQYF
TGCAGTGCTAGAGGGGCTTTAGCGGGGTTTCAAGAGACCCAGTACTTC
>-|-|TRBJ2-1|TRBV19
CASSRERGRVELGEQFF
TGTGCCAGTAGTCGGGAACGGGGCAGGGTAGAACTGGGTGAGCAGTTCTTC
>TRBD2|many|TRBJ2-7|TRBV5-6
CASSLGPRGVPYEQYF
TGTGCCAGCAGCTTGGGTCCCCGGGGGGTGCCGTACGAGCAGTACTTC
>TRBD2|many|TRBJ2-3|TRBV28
CASSRRGGADTQYF
TGTGCCAGCAGTCGGCGGGGGGGAGCAGATACGCAGTATTTT
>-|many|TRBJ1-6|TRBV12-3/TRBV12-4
CASSLNGYGSPLHF
TGTGCCAGCAGTTTGAATGGGTATGGTTCACCCCTCCACTTT
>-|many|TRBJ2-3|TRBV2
CASSENEKDTQYF
TGTGCCAGCAGTGAAAACGAAAAAGATACGCAGTATTTT
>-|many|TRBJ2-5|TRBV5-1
CASSSLGGAQETQYF
TGCGCCAGCAGCTCCCTAGGGGGTGCCCAAGAGACCCAGTACTTC
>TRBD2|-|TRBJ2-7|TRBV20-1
CSARRGVTYEQYF
TGCAGTGCCCGCCGGGGGGTTACCTACGAGCAGTACTTC
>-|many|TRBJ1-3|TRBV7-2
CASSAASIGSLSGNTIYF
TGTGCCAGCAGCGCCGCGTCGATAGGGAGTCTTTCTGGAAACACCATATATTTT
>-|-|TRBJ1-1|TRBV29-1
CSVQIVGTEAFF
TGCAGCGTTCAAATCGTGGGCACTGAAGCTTTCTTT
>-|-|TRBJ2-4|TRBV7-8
CASSYSDSKNIQYF
TGTGCCAGCAGCTATAGCGATAGTAAAAACATTCAGTACTTC
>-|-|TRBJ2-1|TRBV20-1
CSARLPQSVEQFF
TGCAGTGCTAGACTCCCCCAGTCCGTTGAGCAGTTCTTC
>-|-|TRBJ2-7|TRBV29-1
CSVELGTGDGQYF
TGCAGCGTTGAACTTGGGACTGGGGACGGGCAGTACTTC
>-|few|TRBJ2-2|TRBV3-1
CASSQLGTGELFF
TGTGCCAGCAGCCAACTGGGGACCGGGGAGCTGTTTTTT
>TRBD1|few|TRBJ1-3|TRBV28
CASSLYMDRPYSGNTIYF
TGTGCCAGCAGTTTATACATGGACAGGCCCTACTCTGGAAACACCATATATTTT
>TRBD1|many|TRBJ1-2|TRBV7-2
CASSLQGGGYGYTF
TGTGCCAGCAGCTTGCAGGGGGGTGGTTATGGCTACACCTTC
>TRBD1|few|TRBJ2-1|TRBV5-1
CASRLTGGHNEQFF
TGCGCCAGCAGATTGACAGGGGGCCACAATGAGCAGTTCTTC
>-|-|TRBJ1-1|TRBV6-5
CASSYYSPGRVMNTEAFF
TGTGCCAGCAGTTACTATTCGCCGGGCAGGGTCATGAACACTGAAGCTTTCTTT
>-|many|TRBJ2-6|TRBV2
CATSVGSSGANVLTF
TGTGCCACATCCGTCGGGTCCTCTGGGGCCAACGTCCTGACTTTC
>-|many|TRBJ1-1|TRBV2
CASSVWQGNTEAFF
TGTGCCAGCAGTGTATGGCAGGGGAACACTGAAGCTTTCTTT
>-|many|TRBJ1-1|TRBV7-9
CASSPTTVMNTEAFF
TGTGCCAGCAGCCCGACGACAGTTATGAACACTGAAGCTTTCTTT
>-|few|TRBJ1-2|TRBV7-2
CASSLRGQSGSGYTF
TGTGCCAGCAGCTTAAGGGGTCAGAGCGGTTCTGGCTACACCTTC
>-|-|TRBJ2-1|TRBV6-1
CASRPDKFNEQFF
TGTGCCAGCAGACCGGACAAATTCAATGAGCAGTTCTTC
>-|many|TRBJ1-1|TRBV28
CASSFWGENTEAFF
TGTGCCAGCAGTTTCTGGGGGGAGAACACTGAAGCTTTCTTT
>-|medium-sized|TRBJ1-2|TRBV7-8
CASSVGARGNYGYTF
TGTGCCAGCAGCGTCGGGGCCCGGGGCAACTATGGCTACACCTTC
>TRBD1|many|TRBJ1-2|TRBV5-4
CASSRPGQGQGYTF
TGTGCCAGCAGCAGACCGGGACAGGGTCAAGGCTACACCTTC
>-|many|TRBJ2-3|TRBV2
CASSELRAASTDTQYF
TGTGCCAGCAGTGAACTGAGAGCCGCTAGCACAGATACGCAGTATTTT
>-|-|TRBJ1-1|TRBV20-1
CSARMPDDNTEAFF
TGCAGTGCCCGCATGCCCGATGATAACACTGAAGCTTTCTTT
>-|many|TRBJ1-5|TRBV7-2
CASSLALGGTSDQPQHF
TGTGCCAGCAGCTTAGCTCTAGGGGGGACGAGCGATCAGCCCCAGCATTTT
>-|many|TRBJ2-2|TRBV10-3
CAIRLDAGSTGELFF
TGTGCCATCAGGCTGGACGCAGGCAGCACCGGGGAGCTGTTTTTT
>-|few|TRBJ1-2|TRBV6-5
CASSHEGAGDWYGYTF
TGTGCCAGCAGCCACGAAGGTGCCGGGGACTGGTATGGCTACACCTTC
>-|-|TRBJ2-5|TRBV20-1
CSAPRPGVGETQYF
TGCAGTGCCCCCAGGCCAGGGGTGGGCGAGACCCAGTACTTC
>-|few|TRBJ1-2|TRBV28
CASSSLTGLDVYTF
TGTGCCAGCAGCAGTCTGACGGGACTTGATGTCTACACCTTC
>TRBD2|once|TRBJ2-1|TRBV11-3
CASSLTSGGPSSYNEQFF
TGTGCCAGCAGCTTAACTAGCGGGGGGCCGAGCTCCTACAATGAGCAGTTCTTC
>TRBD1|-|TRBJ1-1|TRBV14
CASSQRTGLGTEAFF
TGTGCCAGCAGCCAAAGGACAGGGTTAGGCACTGAAGCTTTCTTT
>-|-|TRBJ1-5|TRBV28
CASSQQLDSNQPQHF
TGTGCCAGCAGTCAACAGTTGGATAGCAATCAGCCCCAGCATTTT
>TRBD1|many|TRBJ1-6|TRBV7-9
CASSEVQGVNSPLHF
TGTGCCAGCAGCGAGGTACAGGGGGTAAATTCACCCCTCCACTTT
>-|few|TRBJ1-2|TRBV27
CASSSQVDSIYGYTF
TGTGCCAGCAGTTCCCAAGTTGACAGTATCTATGGCTACACCTTC
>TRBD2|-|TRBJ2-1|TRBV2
CTSSELAGVGDEQFF
TGTACCAGCAGTGAACTAGCGGGGGTCGGGGATGAGCAGTTCTTC
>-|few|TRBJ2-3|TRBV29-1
CSVELSFLRGDTQYF
TGCAGCGTTGAATTAAGTTTTCTCCGTGGAGATACGCAGTATTTT